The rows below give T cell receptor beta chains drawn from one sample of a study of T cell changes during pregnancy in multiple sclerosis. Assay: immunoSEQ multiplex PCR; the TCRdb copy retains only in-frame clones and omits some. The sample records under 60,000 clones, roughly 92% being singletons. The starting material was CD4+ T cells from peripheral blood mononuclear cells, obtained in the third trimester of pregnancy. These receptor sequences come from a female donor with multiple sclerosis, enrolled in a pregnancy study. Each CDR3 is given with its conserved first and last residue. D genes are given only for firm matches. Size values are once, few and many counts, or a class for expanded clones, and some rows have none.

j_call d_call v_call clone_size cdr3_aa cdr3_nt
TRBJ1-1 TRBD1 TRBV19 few CASSIVAGGGEAFF TGTGCCAGTAGTATAGTGGCAGGGGGCGGTGAAGCTTTCTTT
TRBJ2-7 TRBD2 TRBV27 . CASKDGRANEQYF TGTGCCAGCAAGGATGGGAGGGCAAACGAGCAGTACTTC
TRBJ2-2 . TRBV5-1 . CASSPLADTGELFF TGCGCCAGCAGCCCCCTGGCGGACACCGGGGAGCTGTTTTTT
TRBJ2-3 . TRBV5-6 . CASSWWTSTDTQYF TGTGCCAGCAGCTGGTGGACAAGCACAGATACGCAGTATTTT
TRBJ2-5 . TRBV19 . CASSVDREETQYF TGTGCCAGTAGCGTTGACAGAGAAGAGACCCAGTACTTC
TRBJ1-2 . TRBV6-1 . CASRGRGLGPYGYTF TGTGCCAGCCGGGGCAGGGGATTGGGTCCGTATGGCTACACCTTC
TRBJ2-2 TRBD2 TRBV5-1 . CASSGGLSTGELFF TGCGCCAGCAGCGGGGGACTATCGACCGGGGAGCTGTTTTTT
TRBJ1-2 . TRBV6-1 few CASSAPRHLQRNGYTF TGTGCCAGCAGTGCCCCGAGGCATCTTCAGAGGAATGGCTACACCTTC
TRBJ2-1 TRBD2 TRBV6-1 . CASKGSGGLYNEQFF TGTGCCAGCAAAGGGAGCGGGGGTCTTTACAATGAGCAGTTCTTC
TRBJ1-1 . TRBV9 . CASSVGPGREGMNTEAFF TGTGCCAGCAGCGTAGGGCCCGGTAGGGAGGGAATGAACACTGAAGCTTTCTTT
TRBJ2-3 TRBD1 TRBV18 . CASSPGQGGTDTQYF TGTGCCAGCTCACCGGGACAGGGAGGGACAGATACGCAGTATTTT
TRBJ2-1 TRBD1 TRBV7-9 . CASSGDRGSYNEQFF TGTGCCAGCAGCGGGGACAGGGGGTCCTACAATGAGCAGTTCTTC